The 10 T cell receptor beta chains given below trace back to one sample, sequenced in a study of blood T cell repertoires in COVID-19. Clones were read by immunoSEQ multiplex PCR, and TCRdb kept only the in-frame ones, dropping some. The profile covers roughly 160,000 clones, with approximately 90% appearing a single time and 10% to 13% taken by the ten largest. Input material: peripheral blood. The receptors originated from a woman aged 65 to 85 with COVID-19, enrolled during active disease.

The rearrangement joins TRBV6-5 to TRBJ2-2; the match to TRBD1 covers 9 bases. The CDR3 loop spans 14 amino acids. Germline V lookup: CDR1 MNHEY, CDR2 SVGAGI. Unmatched junction bases numbered 9, after V lost 6 bases and J lost 10 bases. As DNA, the CDR3 is TGTGCCAGCAGGGGGGACAGGGTCCAGGCGGAGCTGTTTTTT. It is translated as CASRGDRVQAELFF.

The gene calls are TRBV2 and TRBJ2-2; D perhaps matches TRBD2 (6 bases). The CDR3 consists of 14 residues. V shed 5 bases and J shed 6 bases, with 13 bases lying between them. The germline V gene has CDR1 SNHLY and CDR2 FYNNEI. The CDR3 region is CASSMSREAGELFF. The CDR3 region has the DNA TGTGCCAGCAGTATGTCCAGGGAGGCCGGGGAGCTGTTTTTT.

The chain recombines TRBV28 with TRBJ2-7; a possible D gene is TRBD1 (8 bases). The CDR3 sequence is 12 residues long. CDR1 and CDR2 (germline): MDHEN, SYDVKM. V shed 8 bases and J shed 9 bases, with 17 bases lying between them. The CDR3 sequence is CASRTGGGPQYF. The CDR3 nucleotides read TGTGCCAGCCGAACAGGGGGGGGGCCGCAGTACTTC.

This clone was counted once. The gene calls are TRBV5-5 and TRBJ1-1; D is undetermined. This CDR3 spans 13 amino acids. The V end was cut by 2 bases, the J end by 1 base, with 6 bases between. Germline CDR1 and CDR2: SGHKS and YYEKEE (reference sequence). The CDR3 spells CASSFIPNTEAFF. The CDR3 DNA reads as TGTGCCAGCAGCTTTATTCCGAACACTGAAGCTTTCTTT.

This clone was counted at least ten times. V is TRBV15 and J is TRBJ1-4; a possible D gene is TRBD1 (5 bases). Germline CDR1 is LNHNV and CDR2 is YYDKDF (reference sequence). The CDR3 has 14 amino acids. V was cut by 6 bases and J by 5 bases, with 13 bases left in between. The CDR3 reads CATREGRDNEKLFF. The CDR3 region has the DNA TGTGCCACCAGGGAGGGGCGGGACAATGAAAAACTGTTTTTT.

The rearrangement links TRBV5-4 to TRBJ2-1, with 7 positions matching TRBD1. V shed 4 bases and J 2 bases; nucleotides not matched to a gene: 12. Looked up from germline, CDR1 is SGHNT and CDR2 is YYREEE (reference sequence). The CDR3 runs 17 residues. The CDR3 nucleotides are TGTGCCAGCAGCCCACTGACAGGGAATCCCCCCTACAATGAGCAGTTCTTC. Residues: CASSPLTGNPPYNEQFF. Based on the CDR3 plus reference TRBV5-4 and TRBJ2-1, the full variable domain is ETGVTQSPTHLIKTRGQQVTLRCSSQSGHNTVSWYQQALGQGPQFIFQYYREEENGRGNFPPRFSGLQFPNYSSELNVNALELDDSALYLCASSPLTGNPPYNEQFFGPGTRLTVL.

The chain employs TRBV5-6 and TRBJ1-1; maybe TRBD1 (6 bases). V was pared by 1 base and J by 7 bases, with 11 bases between. The CDR3 has 13 amino acids. Germline V gives CDR1 SGHDT, CDR2 YYEEEE. For the CDR3, the DNA is TGTGCCAGCAGCTTGTTGGGGGCGGGTGAAGCTTTCTTT. It is translated as CASSLLGAGEAFF.

V usage is TRBV7-9 and J usage is TRBJ1-4, with D tentatively TRBD1 (5 bases). The CDR3 is made up of 14 amino acids. Germline lookup yields CDR1 SEHNR and CDR2 FQNEAQ (reference sequence). V gave up 5 bases and J gave up 0 bases, with 7 bases separating them. The CDR3 DNA sequence: TGTGCCAGCAGCCTACAGGCAACTAATGAAAAACTGTTTTTT. Translation gives CASSLQATNEKLFF.

This CDR3 is CASSPWTDYNSPLHF. The CDR3 DNA reads as TGTGCCAGCAGCCCTTGGACAGACTATAATTCACCCCTCCACTTT. J is TRBJ1-6 and V is TRBV7-9; a weak D match, TRBD1 (6 bases). The CDR3 length is 15 residues. Trimming pared 5 bases from V and 3 bases from J, leaving 11 bases between. The germline CDR1 and CDR2 sequences are SEHNR and FQNEAQ (reference sequence).

This chain links TRBV18 with TRBJ1-2, with D possibly being TRBD1 (5 bases). The germline V gene has CDR1 KGHSH and CDR2 LQKENI. V lost 4 bases and J 0 bases, leaving 12 bases between the germline ends. This CDR3 spans 15 amino acids. The CDR3 region has the DNA TGTGCCAGCTCACTCGACAGTCCACCTAACTATGGCTACACCTTC. This encodes CASSLDSPPNYGYTF.